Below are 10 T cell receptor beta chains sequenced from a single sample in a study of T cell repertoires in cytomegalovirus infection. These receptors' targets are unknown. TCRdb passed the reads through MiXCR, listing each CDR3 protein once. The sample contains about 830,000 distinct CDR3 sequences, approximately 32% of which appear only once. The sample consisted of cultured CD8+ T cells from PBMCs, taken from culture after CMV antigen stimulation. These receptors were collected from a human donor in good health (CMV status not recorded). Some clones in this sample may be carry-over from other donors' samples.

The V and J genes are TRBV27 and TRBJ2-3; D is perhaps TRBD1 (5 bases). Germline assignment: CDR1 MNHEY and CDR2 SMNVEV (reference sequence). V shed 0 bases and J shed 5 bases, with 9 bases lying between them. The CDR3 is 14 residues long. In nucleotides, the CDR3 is TGTGCCAGCAGTTTATCGGGGCTGGTAGATACGCAGTATTTT. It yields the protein CASSLSGLVDTQYF.

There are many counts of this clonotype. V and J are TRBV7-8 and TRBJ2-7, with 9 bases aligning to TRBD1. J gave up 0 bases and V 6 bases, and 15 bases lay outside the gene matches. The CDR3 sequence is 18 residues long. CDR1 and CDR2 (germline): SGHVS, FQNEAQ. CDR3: CASSYPGQGQKSSYEQYF. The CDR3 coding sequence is TGTGCCAGCAGTTATCCGGGACAGGGCCAAAAATCCTCCTACGAGCAGTACTTC.

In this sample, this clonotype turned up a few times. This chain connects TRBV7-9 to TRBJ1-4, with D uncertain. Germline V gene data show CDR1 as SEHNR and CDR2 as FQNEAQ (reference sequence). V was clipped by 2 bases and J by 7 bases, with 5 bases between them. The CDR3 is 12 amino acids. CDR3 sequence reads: CASSLTTEKLFF. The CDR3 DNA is TGTGCCAGCAGCTTAACCACTGAAAAACTGTTTTTT.

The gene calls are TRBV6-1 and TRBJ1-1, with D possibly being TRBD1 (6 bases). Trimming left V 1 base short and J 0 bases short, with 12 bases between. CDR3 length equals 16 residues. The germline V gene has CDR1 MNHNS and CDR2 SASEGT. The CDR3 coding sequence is TGTGCCAGCAGTGAAGGGACAGACTCTATGAACACTGAAGCTTTCTTT. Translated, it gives CASSEGTDSMNTEAFF.

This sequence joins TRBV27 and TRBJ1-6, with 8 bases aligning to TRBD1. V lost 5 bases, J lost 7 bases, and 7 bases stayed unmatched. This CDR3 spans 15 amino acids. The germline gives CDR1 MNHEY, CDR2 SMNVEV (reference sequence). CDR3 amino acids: CASSATQGVNSPLHF. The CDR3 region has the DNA TGTGCCAGCAGTGCCACACAGGGGGTCAATTCACCCCTCCACTTT.

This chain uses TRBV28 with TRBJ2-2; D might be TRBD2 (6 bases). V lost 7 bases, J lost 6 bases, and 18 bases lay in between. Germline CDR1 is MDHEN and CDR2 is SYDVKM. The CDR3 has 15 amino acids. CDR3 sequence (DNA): TGTGCCAGCACAAGGGGAGGCAGTCCCCCCGGGGAGCTGTTTTTT. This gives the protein CASTRGGSPPGELFF.

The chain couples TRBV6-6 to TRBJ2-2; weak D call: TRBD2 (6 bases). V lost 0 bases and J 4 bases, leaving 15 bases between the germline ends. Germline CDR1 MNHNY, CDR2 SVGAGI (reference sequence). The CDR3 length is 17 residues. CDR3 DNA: TGTGCCAGCAGTTACTCAGCTAGCGAGCCCTTCACCGGGGAGCTGTTTTTT. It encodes CASSYSASEPFTGELFF.

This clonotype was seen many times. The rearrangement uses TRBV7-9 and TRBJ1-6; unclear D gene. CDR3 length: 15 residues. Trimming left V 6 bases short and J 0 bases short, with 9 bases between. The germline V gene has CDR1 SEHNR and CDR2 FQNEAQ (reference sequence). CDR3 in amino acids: CASRFRSSYNSPLHF. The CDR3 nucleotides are TGTGCCAGCAGATTTAGGAGCTCCTATAATTCACCCCTCCACTTT. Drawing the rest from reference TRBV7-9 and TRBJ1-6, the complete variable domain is DTGVSQNPRHKITKRGQNVTFRCDPISEHNRLYWYRQTLGQGPEFLTYFQNEAQLEKSRLLSDRFSAERPKGSFSTLEIQRTEQGDSAMYLCASRFRSSYNSPLHFGNGTRLTVT.

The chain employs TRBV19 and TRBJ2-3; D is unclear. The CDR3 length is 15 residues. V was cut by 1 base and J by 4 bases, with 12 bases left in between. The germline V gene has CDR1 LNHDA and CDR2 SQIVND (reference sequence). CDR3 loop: CASSIAGPLPDTQYF. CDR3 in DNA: TGTGCCAGTAGTATAGCCGGTCCCCTCCCAGATACGCAGTATTTT.

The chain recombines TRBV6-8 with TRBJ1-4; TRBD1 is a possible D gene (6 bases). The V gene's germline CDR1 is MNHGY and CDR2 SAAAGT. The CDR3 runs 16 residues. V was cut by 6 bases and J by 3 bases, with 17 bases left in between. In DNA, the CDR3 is TGTGCCAGCAGCCCTAGGCGGGCAGGGGCTAATGAAAAACTGTTTTTT. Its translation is CASSPRRAGANEKLFF.